This T cell receptor (beta chain) was retrieved from a study of T cell changes during pregnancy in multiple sclerosis. Generated by immunoSEQ multiplex PCR, the TCRdb table keeps only in-frame clones and is missing some. Of roughly 120,000 clones detected, roughly 92% appear once; the ten largest clones hold roughly 5.7%. The CDR3 runs to 12 residues. With V trimmed by 9 bases and J by 7 bases, 5 bases remained unmatched. Germline V lookup: CDR1 LNHDA, CDR2 SQIVND (reference sequence). This specimen was peripheral blood, taken before pregnancy. The V gene is TRBV19, the J gene TRBJ2-2, with TRBD1 matching 7 bases. This clonotype was obtained from a female donor with multiple sclerosis, enrolled in a pregnancy study. The CDR3 DNA sequence: TGTGCCAGCGGGACAGTACTCGGGGAGCTGTTTTTT. This encodes CASGTVLGELFF.